This T cell receptor (beta chain) stems from a study of breast tumors, draining lymph nodes, adjacent tissues. Study-wide results and limits: Luminal-like breast cancer showed significantly greater tumor-nontumor repertoire similarity than basal-like breast cancer did. Tumor repertoires ranked between lymph nodes and nontumor tissue in diversity, with V and J gene preferences.

This clonotype was recorded many times. Antigen unknown. TCRdb independently ran MiXCR on the multiplex PCR reads; one entry per CDR3 protein. Among 250,000 or so distinct CDR3 sequences listed, under 35% were seen once. The lymph nodes were axillary draining lymph nodes from breast cancer patients. Trimming removed 0 bases from V and 2 bases from J, with 11 bases in between. This CDR3 spans 16 amino acids. This sequence was found in a female donor with breast cancer. Some clones in this sample may be carry-over from other donors' samples. The rearrangement joins TRBV12-3 or TRBV12-4 to TRBJ1-5; D not resolved. Sequencing was done on a sample of axillary lymph node tissue. The CDR3 coding sequence is TGTGCCAGCAGTTTAGCGGTCCAGGAAGGCAATCAGCCCCAGCATTTT. This gives the protein CASSLAVQEGNQPQHF.